The clone carrying this T cell receptor beta chain was seen more than once but under ten times. The antigen is undetermined. The sample originates from a study of human T cells and chemical hapten exposure. Study-level information: Small differences in pooled library volume mainly drove the variation in TCR yields per sample.

The germline CDR1 and CDR2 sequences are MGHRA and YSYEKL. Trimming removed 1 base from V and 3 bases from J, with 14 bases in between. CDR3 length: 16 amino acids. Unique molecular identifiers were linked by the library to individual cDNA molecules. Authors' processing steps: Samples contained a median of roughly 100,000 TCRs, with a range of 23,224 to 690,600. MiXCR, applied by TCRdb to the RACE reads, yields one record per CDR3 protein. None of the V and J calls come from the authors' own analysis; TCRdb made them. The table includes 100,000 to 150,000 distinct CDR3 sequences, about 9.4% detected once. The time point: healthy volunteer bleed at 2 weeks. It was unfractionated whole blood from which total RNA was extracted. Study findings and constraints: TCRs whose frequency exceeded 1 in 1000 remained the same following DPC sensitization.

What was sequenced was whole blood. This clonotype was obtained from a male donor in good health. Some clones in this sample may be carry-over from other donors' samples. V is TRBV4-1 and J is TRBJ2-3, with D possibly matching TRBD2 (6 bases). DNA for the CDR3: TGCGCCAGCAGCCAAGCGTTGGCAGGAGGGACAGATACGCAGTATTTT. This translates into CASSQALAGGTDTQYF.